One sample yielded the 17 T cell receptor beta chains listed below, sequenced in a study of CD8 T cells in ankylosing spondylitis. MiXCR, run by TCRdb on the 5' RACE reads, gives a single entry per CDR3 protein. The data hold 670,000 or so distinct CDR3 sequences, with 15% to 20% observed a single time. General study results and limits: Apparently characteristic of ankylosing spondylitis blood was a TCR beta motif (about eight highly homologous variants).

No antigen has been identified for these receptors. Sequenced material: blood, either unsorted or a sorted T cell fraction (not recorded which). Receptors originate from a male donor with ankylosing spondylitis.

A few counts support this clonotype. A read error is possible here, since a much larger clone lies one base away. The J gene is TRBJ2-3, the V gene TRBV6-2 or TRBV6-3, with D unresolved. Looked up from germline, CDR1 is MNHEY and CDR2 is SVGEGT. Trimming cost V 6 bases and J 0 bases, with 7 bases left between them. The CDR3 has 13 amino acids. The CDR3 here is CASRRRSTDTQYF. CDR3 in DNA: TGTGCCAGCAGGCGGCGGAGCACAGATACGCAGTATTTT.

This clonotype was counted between two and nine times. V is TRBV2 and J is TRBJ2-7; no clear D gene. The germline V and J ends were trimmed by 1 base and 0 bases, with 4 bases remaining between them. The CDR3 is made up of 13 amino acids. Per the germline V gene, CDR1 is SNHLY and CDR2 is FYNNEI. The CDR3 loop reads CASSEENSYEQYF. CDR3 nucleotide sequence: TGTGCCAGCAGTGAAGAGAACTCCTACGAGCAGTACTTC. Full variable domain (outside the CDR3, taken from reference TRBV2 and TRBJ2-7): EPEVTQTPSHQVTQMGQEVILRCVPISNHLYFYWYRQILGQKVEFLVSFYNNEISEKSEIFDDQFSVERPDGSNFTLKIRSTKLEDSAMYFCASSEENSYEQYFGPGTRLTVT.

J is TRBJ2-1 and V is TRBV4-2, with 10 bases identical to TRBD2. Germline values: CDR1 LGHNA, CDR2 YNFKEQ. This CDR3 has 15 residues. V shed 2 bases and J 6 bases; nucleotides not matched to a gene: 4. CDR3 protein: CASSQLAGESNEQFF. CDR3 bases: TGTGCCAGCAGCCAACTAGCGGGAGAGAGCAATGAGCAGTTCTTC.

The gene calls are TRBV15 and TRBJ1-5; possibly TRBD1 for D (6 bases). CDR1 is LNHNV and CDR2 is YYDKDF in the germline V gene (reference sequence). V lost 0 bases, J lost 5 bases, and 14 bases lay in between. The CDR3 covers 16 residues. The CDR3 spells CATSRDLGQPDQPQHF. The DNA for the CDR3 is TGTGCCACCAGCAGAGATCTTGGACAGCCCGATCAGCCCCAGCATTTT.

The chain combines TRBV5-6 with TRBJ2-3; D possibly corresponds to TRBD2 (5 bases). The CDR3 contains 15 residues. V lost 1 base to trimming and J lost 2 bases, with 11 bases between them. Germline loops: CDR1 SGHDT, CDR2 YYEEEE. CDR3 sequence: CASSLSSGPTDTQYF. CDR3 coding DNA: TGTGCCAGCAGCTTGTCCAGCGGTCCCACAGATACGCAGTATTTT. The whole variable domain, remainder taken from reference TRBV5-6 and TRBJ2-3, is DAGVTQSPTHLIKTRGQQVTLRCSPKSGHDTVSWYQQALGQGPQFIFQYYEEEERQRGNFPDRFSGHQFPNYSSELNVNALLLGDSALYLCASSLSSGPTDTQYFGPGTRLTVL.

This chain connects TRBV29-1 to TRBJ1-1; D gene uncertain. Trimming shortened V by 1 base and J by 3 bases, and 15 bases separated the two germline ends. The CDR3 spans 15 residues. The germline V gene encodes CDR1 SQVTM and CDR2 ANQGSEA. CDR3 protein: CSVEVAAIADTEAFF. The CDR3 nucleotides read TGCAGCGTTGAAGTAGCGGCGATCGCGGACACTGAAGCTTTCTTT.

This clonotype occurred a few times. The V and J genes are TRBV12-3 or TRBV12-4 and TRBJ2-2; TRBD2 matches 7 bases. Trimming took 7 bases from V and 0 from J; bases not matched to a gene: 8. The CDR3 has 16 residues. The CDR3 bases are TGTGCCAGCACCCCCCGGGGGGTGACGAACACCGGGGAGCTGTTTTTT. This gives the protein CASTPRGVTNTGELFF.

The sample holds a few counts of this clonotype. The V gene is TRBV20-1, the J gene TRBJ1-2; D gene ambiguous. This CDR3 is built from 10 residues. Germline CDR1 DFQATT, CDR2 SNEGSKA (reference sequence). V gave up 5 bases and J gave up 6 bases, with 7 bases separating them. CDR3 DNA: TGCAGTGCTCCGTCCCATGGCTACACCTTC. Its protein is CSAPSHGYTF.

The rearrangement links TRBV10-3 to TRBJ1-2; D perhaps matches TRBD1 (5 bases). Trimming took 11 bases from V and 2 from J, leaving 15 bases between them. Germline lookup yields CDR1 ENHRY and CDR2 SYGVKD. The length of the CDR3 is 13 residues. CDR3 residues: CASSDKTNYGYTF. DNA of the CDR3: TGTGCCTCCTCGGACAAAACCAACTATGGCTACACCTTC.

The V and J genes are TRBV12-3 or TRBV12-4 and TRBJ2-3; a possible D gene is TRBD1 (6 bases). The CDR3 is 13 residues long. With 6 bases removed from V and 7 bases from J, the gap between germline ends came to 14 bases. CDR3 in amino acids: CASSRRTDYTQYF. In nucleotides, the CDR3 is TGTGCCAGCAGCCGAAGGACAGACTATACGCAGTATTTT.

This clonotype was counted at least ten times. The gene calls are TRBV20-1 and TRBJ1-5, with D possibly being TRBD1 (6 bases). The CDR3 spans 14 residues. Germline loops: CDR1 DFQATT, CDR2 SNEGSKA (reference sequence). The ends were cut back, 6 bases at V and 5 bases at J, with 17 bases in the middle. CDR3 DNA sequence: TGCAGTGCCCGGGGGACAACGGCCGATCAGCCCCAGCATTTT. Translation gives CSARGTTADQPQHF.

This clonotype came up once. This rearrangement joins TRBV3-1 to TRBJ2-4; D is tentatively TRBD1 or TRBD2 (6 bases each). V lost 0 bases to trimming and J lost 1 base, with 25 bases between them. The CDR3 spans 21 residues. Germline assignment: CDR1 LGHDT and CDR2 YNNKEL (reference sequence). This CDR3 is CASSQEVPRLALGGAKNIQYF. The CDR3 DNA sequence: TGTGCCAGCAGCCAAGAAGTCCCGCGTCTAGCCTTAGGGGGGGCCAAAAACATTCAGTACTTC. The whole variable domain, remainder taken from reference TRBV3-1 and TRBJ2-4, is DTAVSQTPKYLVTQMGNDKSIKCEQNLGHDTMYWYKQDSKKFLKIMFSYNNKELIINETVPNRFSPKSPDKAHLNLHINSLELGDSAVYFCASSQEVPRLALGGAKNIQYFGAGTRLSVL.

This chain connects TRBV15 to TRBJ2-1, with TRBD2 identical over 10 bases. This CDR3 comprises 17 residues. In germline, CDR1 is LNHNV, CDR2 YYDKDF (reference sequence). Trimming took 0 bases from V and 3 from J; bases not matched to a gene: 5. The CDR3 nucleotides are TGTGCCACCAGCAGAGATGGGGGACTAGCGAACTACAATGAGCAGTTCTTC. Amino acids: CATSRDGGLANYNEQFF.

This chain links TRBV19 with TRBJ2-2; D gene unclear. Trimming removed 5 bases at V and 6 bases at J, with 10 bases between. Germline lookup yields CDR1 LNHDA and CDR2 SQIVND (reference sequence). The length of the CDR3 is 13 residues. Here the CDR3 reads CASSSRPPGELFF. CDR3 nucleotide sequence: TGTGCCAGTAGTTCACGACCCCCCGGGGAGCTGTTTTTT.

Many counts were recorded for this clonotype. Germline is not matched at one junction end, which may reflect a read error. The CDR3 bases are TGCGCCAGCAGCTCGGGGACAGGGCTATACGAGCAGTACTTC. It specifies CASSSGTGLYEQYF. V gene TRBV12-3 or TRBV12-4 combines with J gene TRBJ2-7, with 9 bases matching TRBD1. The CDR3 has 14 amino acids.

The J gene is TRBJ1-1, the V gene TRBV13; 9 bases match TRBD1. Germline CDR1 is PRHDT and CDR2 is FYEKMQ (reference sequence). The J segment lost 7 bases and the V segment lost 5 bases, leaving 8 bases of the junction unmatched. The CDR3 is made up of 14 amino acids. CDR3 region: CASSAGTGISEAFF. The CDR3 bases are TGTGCCAGCAGCGCCGGGACAGGGATTAGTGAAGCTTTCTTT. Full variable domain (remainder filled in from reference TRBV13 and TRBJ1-1): AAGVIQSPRHLIKEKRETATLKCYPIPRHDTVYWYQQGPGQDPQFLISFYEKMQSDKGSIPDRFSAQQFSDYHSELNMSSLELGDSALYFCASSAGTGISEAFFGQGTRLTVV.

V and J are TRBV11-2 and TRBJ1-3; the D gene is possibly TRBD1 (6 bases). V was shortened by 5 bases and J by 2 bases, with 13 bases between the two germline ends. This CDR3 has 15 residues. Germline CDR1 is SGHAT and CDR2 is FQNNGV. DNA for the CDR3: TGTGCCAGCAGCATCCAGGGGACCCCTGGAAACACCATATATTTT. Protein: CASSIQGTPGNTIYF.